The clone carrying this TCR beta chain was counted between two and nine times. Its antigen is unidentified. Sequenced material consisted of expressed TCRB transcripts (all of the isolated RNA was reverse transcribed). The table came from immunoSEQ multiplex PCR; TCRdb's copy has only in-frame clones and leaves some out. The sample yields some 270,000 clones, about a tenth seen once. The germline gives CDR1 SGHRS, CDR2 YFSETQ. The CDR3 consists of 15 residues. V was clipped by 1 base and J by 0 bases, with 5 bases between them. These data belong to a study of beta chain features in type 1 diabetes. Study-wide findings and caveats: Significant though moderate, a shortening of TCRB CDR3s appeared in all four CD4+ subsets of Type 1 diabetes patients.

Sequenced material: naive CD4+ T cells from blood. This receptor was taken from a man aged 25-40 years with type 1 diabetes. The chain employs TRBV5-1 and TRBJ2-6; no clear D. Written as DNA, the CDR3 is TGCGCCAGCAGCTTGCTAAGCTCTGGGGCCAACGTCCTGACTTTC. It is translated as CASSLLSSGANVLTF.